The sequence of this T cell receptor beta chain was determined in a study of blood T cell repertoires in COVID-19. The overall study: Sources were T cells, B-cell-depleted T cells, or PBMCs; the material itself was cDNA or gDNA.

Unmatched junction bases numbered 6, after V lost 6 bases and J lost 3 bases. This CDR3 has 16 residues. The germline V gene encodes CDR1 SEHNR and CDR2 FQNEAQ (reference sequence). In the authors' methods: Amplification of reference gene primers was used by the study to estimate nucleated cell counts. Using immunoSEQ multiplex PCR, the repertoire was profiled, and TCRdb retains in-frame clones only, with some absent. The V and J calls and the clone size are those of that table, but D and trimming were determined from the DNA. This sample has 250,000 or so clones, with 90% found just once. Sequencing was done on a sample of peripheral blood. The receptor was derived from a woman aged 60 to 75 with COVID-19, enrolled during active disease. The J gene is TRBJ1-6, the V gene TRBV7-9, with 9 bases identical to TRBD1. The CDR3 sequence: CASRTGQGLYNSPLHF. The DNA of the CDR3 is TGTGCCAGCAGAACCGGACAGGGGCTCTATAATTCACCCCTCCACTTT.